Listed here are 2 T cell receptor beta chains from one sample, sequenced in a study of blood T cell repertoires in COVID-19. TCRdb's copy holds only in-frame clones and misses some; the assay was immunoSEQ multiplex PCR. This table holds 150,000 or so clones, 70% to 80% found once. The sequenced sample consisted of peripheral blood. All receptors derive from a woman in her fifties or sixties with active or convalescent COVID-19.

The rearrangement uses TRBV19 and TRBJ2-7, with D perhaps TRBD1 (6 bases). CDR1 LNHDA and CDR2 SQIVND come from the germline V gene (reference sequence). V gave up 9 bases and J gave up 3 bases, with 18 bases separating them. The CDR3 covers 14 residues. CDR3 coding DNA: TGTGCCAGCTTCCACACCGGGACATACTACGAGCAGTACTTC. It codes for CASFHTGTYYEQYF. Full variable domain (missing parts from reference TRBV19 and TRBJ2-7): DGGITQSPKYLFRKEGQNVTLSCEQNLNHDAMYWYRQDPGQGLRLIYYSQIVNDFQKGDIAEGYSVSREKKESFPLTVTSAQKNPTAFYLCASFHTGTYYEQYFGPGTRLTVT.

This chain joins TRBV15 and TRBJ2-7, with 7 bases lining up with TRBD2. The length of the CDR3 is 16 residues. CDR1 is LNHNV and CDR2 is YYDKDF in the germline V gene (reference sequence). V gave up 0 bases and J gave up 4 bases; unmatched junction bases: 9. The DNA of the CDR3 is TGTGCCACCAGCAGAGATTCGGGGGAGGGCCGATACGAGCAGTACTTC. Translated: CATSRDSGEGRYEQYF.